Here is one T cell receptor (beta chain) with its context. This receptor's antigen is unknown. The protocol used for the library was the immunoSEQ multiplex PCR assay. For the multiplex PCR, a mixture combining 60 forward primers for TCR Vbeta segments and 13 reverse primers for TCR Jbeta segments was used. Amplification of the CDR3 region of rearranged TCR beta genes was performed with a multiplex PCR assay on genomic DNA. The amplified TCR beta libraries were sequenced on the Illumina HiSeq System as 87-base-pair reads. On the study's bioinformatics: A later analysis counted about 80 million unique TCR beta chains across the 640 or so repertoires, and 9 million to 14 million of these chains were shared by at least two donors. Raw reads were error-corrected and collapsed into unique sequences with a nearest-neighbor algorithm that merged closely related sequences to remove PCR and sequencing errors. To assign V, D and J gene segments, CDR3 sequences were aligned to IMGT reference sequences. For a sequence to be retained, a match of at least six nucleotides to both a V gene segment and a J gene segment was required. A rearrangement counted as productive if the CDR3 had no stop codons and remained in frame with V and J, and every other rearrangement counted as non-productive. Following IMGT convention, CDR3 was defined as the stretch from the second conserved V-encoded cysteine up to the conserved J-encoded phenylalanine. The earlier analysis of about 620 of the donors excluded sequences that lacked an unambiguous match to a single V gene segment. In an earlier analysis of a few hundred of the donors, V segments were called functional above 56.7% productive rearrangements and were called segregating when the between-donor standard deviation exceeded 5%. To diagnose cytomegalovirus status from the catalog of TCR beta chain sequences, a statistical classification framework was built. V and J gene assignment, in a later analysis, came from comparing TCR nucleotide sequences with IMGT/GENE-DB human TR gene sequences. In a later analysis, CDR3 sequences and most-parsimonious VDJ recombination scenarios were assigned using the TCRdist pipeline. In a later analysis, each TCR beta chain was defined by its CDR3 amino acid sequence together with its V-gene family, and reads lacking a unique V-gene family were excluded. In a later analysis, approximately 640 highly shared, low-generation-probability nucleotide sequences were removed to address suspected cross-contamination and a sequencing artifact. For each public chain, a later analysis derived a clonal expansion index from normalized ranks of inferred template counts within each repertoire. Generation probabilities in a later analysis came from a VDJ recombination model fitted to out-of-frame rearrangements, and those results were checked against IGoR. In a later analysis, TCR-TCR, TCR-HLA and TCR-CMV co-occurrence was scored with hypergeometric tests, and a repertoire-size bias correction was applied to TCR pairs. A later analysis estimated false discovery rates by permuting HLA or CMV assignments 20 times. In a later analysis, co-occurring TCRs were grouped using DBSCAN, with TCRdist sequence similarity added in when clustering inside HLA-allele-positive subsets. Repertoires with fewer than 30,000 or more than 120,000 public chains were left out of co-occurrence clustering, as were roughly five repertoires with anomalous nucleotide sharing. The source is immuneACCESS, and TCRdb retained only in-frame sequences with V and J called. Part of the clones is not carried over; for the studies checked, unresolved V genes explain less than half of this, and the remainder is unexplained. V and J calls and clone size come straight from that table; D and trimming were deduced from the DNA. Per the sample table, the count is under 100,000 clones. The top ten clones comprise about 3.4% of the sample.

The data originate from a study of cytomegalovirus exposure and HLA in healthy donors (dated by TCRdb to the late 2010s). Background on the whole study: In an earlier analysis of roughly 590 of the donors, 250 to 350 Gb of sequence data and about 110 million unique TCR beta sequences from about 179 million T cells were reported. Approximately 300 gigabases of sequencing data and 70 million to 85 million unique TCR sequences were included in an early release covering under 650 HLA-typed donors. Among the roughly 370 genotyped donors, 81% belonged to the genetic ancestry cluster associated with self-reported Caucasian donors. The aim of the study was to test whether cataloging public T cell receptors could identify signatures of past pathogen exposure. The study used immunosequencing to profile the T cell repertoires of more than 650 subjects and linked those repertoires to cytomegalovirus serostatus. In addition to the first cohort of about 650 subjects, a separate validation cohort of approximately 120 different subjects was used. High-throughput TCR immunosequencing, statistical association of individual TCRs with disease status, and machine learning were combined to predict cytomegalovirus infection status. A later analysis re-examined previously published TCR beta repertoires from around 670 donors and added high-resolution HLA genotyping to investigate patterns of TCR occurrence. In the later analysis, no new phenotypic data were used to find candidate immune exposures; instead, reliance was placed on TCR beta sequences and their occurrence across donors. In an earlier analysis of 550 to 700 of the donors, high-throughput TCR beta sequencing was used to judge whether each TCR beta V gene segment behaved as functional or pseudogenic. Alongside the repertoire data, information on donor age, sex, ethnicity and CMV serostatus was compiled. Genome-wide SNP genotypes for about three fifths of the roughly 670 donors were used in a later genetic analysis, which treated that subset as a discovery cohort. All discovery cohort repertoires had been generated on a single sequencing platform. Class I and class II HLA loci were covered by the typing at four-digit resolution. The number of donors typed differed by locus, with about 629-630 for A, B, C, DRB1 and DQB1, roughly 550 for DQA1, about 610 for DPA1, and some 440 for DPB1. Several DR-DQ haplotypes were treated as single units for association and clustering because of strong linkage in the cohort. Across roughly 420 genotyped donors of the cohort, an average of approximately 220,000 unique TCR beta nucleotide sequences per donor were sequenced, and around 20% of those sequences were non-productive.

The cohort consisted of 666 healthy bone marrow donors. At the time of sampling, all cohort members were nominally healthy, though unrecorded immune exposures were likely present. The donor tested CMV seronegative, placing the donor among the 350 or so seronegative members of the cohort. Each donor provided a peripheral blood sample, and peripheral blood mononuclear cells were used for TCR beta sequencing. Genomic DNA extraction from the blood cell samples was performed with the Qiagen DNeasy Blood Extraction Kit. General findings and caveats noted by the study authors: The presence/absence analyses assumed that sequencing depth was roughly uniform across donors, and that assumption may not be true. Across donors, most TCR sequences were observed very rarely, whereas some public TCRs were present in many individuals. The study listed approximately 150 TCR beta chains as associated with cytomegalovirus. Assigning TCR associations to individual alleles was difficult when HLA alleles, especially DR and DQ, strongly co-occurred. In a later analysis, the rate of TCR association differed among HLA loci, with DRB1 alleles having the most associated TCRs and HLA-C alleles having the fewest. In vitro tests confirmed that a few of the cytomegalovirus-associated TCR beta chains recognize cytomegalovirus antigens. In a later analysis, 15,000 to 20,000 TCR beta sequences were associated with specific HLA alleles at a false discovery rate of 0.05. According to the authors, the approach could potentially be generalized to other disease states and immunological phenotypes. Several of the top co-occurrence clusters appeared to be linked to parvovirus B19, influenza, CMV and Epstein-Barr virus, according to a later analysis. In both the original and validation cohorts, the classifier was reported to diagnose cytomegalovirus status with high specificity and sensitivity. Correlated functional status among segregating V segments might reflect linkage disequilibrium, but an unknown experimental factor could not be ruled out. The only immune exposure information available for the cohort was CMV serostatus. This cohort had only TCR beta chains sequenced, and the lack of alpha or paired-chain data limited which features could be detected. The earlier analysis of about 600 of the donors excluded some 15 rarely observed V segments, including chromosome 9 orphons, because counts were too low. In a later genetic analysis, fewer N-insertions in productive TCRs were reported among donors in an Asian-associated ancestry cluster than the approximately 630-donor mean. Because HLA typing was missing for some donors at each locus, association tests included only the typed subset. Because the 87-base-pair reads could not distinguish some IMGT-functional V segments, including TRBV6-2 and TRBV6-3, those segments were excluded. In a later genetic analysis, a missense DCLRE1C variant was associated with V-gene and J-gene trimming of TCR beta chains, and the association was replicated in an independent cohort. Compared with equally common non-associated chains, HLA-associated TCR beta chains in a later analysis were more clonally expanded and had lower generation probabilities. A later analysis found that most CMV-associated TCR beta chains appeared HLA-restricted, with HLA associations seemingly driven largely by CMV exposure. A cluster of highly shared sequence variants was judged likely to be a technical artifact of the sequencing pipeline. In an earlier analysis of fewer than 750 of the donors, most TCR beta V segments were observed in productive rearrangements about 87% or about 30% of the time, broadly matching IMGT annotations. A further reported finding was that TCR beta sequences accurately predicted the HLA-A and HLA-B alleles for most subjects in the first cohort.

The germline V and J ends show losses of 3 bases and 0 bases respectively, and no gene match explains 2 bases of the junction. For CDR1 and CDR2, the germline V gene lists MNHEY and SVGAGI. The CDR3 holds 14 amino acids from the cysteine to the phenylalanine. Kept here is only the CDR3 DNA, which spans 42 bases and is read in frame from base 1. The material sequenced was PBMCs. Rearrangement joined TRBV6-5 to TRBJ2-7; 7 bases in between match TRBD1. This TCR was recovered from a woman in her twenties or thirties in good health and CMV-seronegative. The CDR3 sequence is CASSYGTDSYEQYF. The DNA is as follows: TGTGCCAGCAGTTATGGGACAGACTCCTACGAGCAGTACTTC.